This T cell receptor beta chain derives from a study of blood T cell repertoires in COVID-19. Study as a whole: Some COVID-19 samples were acute and others convalescent; all came from the United States, Italy and Spain. T cells, B-cell-depleted T cells, or PBMCs provided the cDNA or gDNA that served as material.

In the source study's methods: Nucleated cell counts were estimated from reference gene primer amplification. The assay was immunoSEQ multiplex PCR, and TCRdb's table has in-frame clones only and misses some. V and J calls and clone size are given by that table; D and trimming were obtained from the DNA. The data hold roughly 98,000 clones, with more than 80% observed a single time. The ends were cut back, 4 bases at V and 0 bases at J, with 10 bases in the middle. CDR1 is SGHRS and CDR2 is YFSETQ in the germline V gene. The CDR3 runs to 15 residues. Sequenced input: peripheral blood. The chain combines TRBV5-1 with TRBJ1-4, with D perhaps TRBD1 (5 bases). This clonotype originated in a human donor in a cohort sampled during active COVID-19. The CDR3: CASSQGSATNEKLFF. In DNA form, the CDR3 reads TGCGCCAGCAGCCAGGGATCCGCAACTAATGAAAAACTGTTTTTT. Variable domain in full (rest from reference TRBV5-1 and TRBJ1-4): KAGVTQTPRYLIKTRGQQVTLSCSPISGHRSVSWYQQTPGQGLQFLFEYFSETQRNKGNFPGRFSGRQFSNSRSEMNVSTLELGDSALYLCASSQGSATNEKLFFGSGTQLSVL.